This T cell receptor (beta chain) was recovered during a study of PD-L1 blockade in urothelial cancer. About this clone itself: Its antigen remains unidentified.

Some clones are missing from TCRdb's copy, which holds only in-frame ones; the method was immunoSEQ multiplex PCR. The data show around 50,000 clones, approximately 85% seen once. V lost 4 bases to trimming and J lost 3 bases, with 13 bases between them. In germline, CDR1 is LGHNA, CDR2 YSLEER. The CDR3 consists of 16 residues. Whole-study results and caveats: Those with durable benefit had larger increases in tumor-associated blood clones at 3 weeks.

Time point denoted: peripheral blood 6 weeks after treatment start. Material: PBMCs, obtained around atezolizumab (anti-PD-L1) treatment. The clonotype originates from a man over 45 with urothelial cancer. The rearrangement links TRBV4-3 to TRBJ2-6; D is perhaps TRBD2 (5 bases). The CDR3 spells CASSPRTRGGANVLTF. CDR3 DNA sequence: TGCGCCAGCAGCCCGAGGACCCGGGGTGGGGCCAACGTCCTGACTTTC.